Only a few counts were recorded for the clone carrying this TCR beta chain. Its specificity is not known. The source of the sample is a study of cytomegalovirus exposure and HLA in healthy donors. Study-wide findings and caveats: Donor immune exposure was known only as CMV serostatus. TCR sequences were mostly rare, though some public TCRs occurred in many donors.

With 60 Vbeta and 13 Jbeta primers, the PCR was carried out. Original processing methods: Later reanalysis found 75 million to 100 million unique TCR beta chains, around 11 million of them shared. The assay was immunoSEQ multiplex PCR, and TCRdb's table has in-frame clones only and misses some. Clone size and the V and J calls come from that table; the DNA yielded D and trimming. Among roughly 100,000 clones listed, approximately 70% were seen once. The specimen sequenced was PBMCs. This clonotype originated in a man younger than 45 in good health and CMV-seronegative.

The DNA for the CDR3 is TGTGCCAGTAGTCCAAGGACAGGGACGGCTTTCTTT. Translation: CASSPRTGTAFF. This chain connects TRBV19 to TRBJ1-1; TRBD1 agrees at 8 bases. V dropped 5 bases and J dropped 11; count of bases not matched to a gene: 7. This CDR3 contains 12 residues. From germline, CDR1 is LNHDA and CDR2 SQIVND (reference sequence).